This T cell receptor beta chain was documented in a study of blood T cells in healthy people across ages (dated by TCRdb to between 2015 and 2017). Background for the entire study: In model experiments, roughly one uniquely barcoded TCR beta cDNA molecule per two T cells was captured by template switching. The study measured age-related changes in TCR beta repertoire diversity using deep sequencing normalized with unique cDNA molecular identifiers. The donors were split into four age groups: young (average around 16 years), middle-aged (roughly 42), aged (about 56) and long-lived (roughly 86). To avoid experimental bias, donors of different ages were randomly spread across the sequencing lanes. The study analyzed two additional independent replicas of 1 million unique cDNA reads from the same blood draw for two donors, one aged 18 to 30 and one aged 80 or older.

Study-wide findings and limitations: Observed TCR beta diversity correlated strongly with the percentage of naive T cells measured by flow cytometry. Because donor CMV infection status was unknown, age-related changes in expanded clonotypes were potentially confounded. As age increased, observed TCR beta diversity per million T cells dropped in a roughly linear way, and a significant reduction was already evident by age around 41. Compared with the aged group, the long-lived group had more naive CD4+ T cells, fewer expanded clones and increased TCR diversity, a pattern suggesting age selection. Conclusive comparison of naive and antigen-experienced compartments was prevented by the profiling of bulk unsorted PBMCs. Estimates of total diversity from one million sequenced T cells were regarded as lower bounds and underestimates.

Donors were 39 systemically healthy Caucasian individuals from Russia aged roughly 6 to 95 years. Each donor gave about 9.2 milliliters of peripheral blood, drawn into EDTA-treated Vacutainer tubes. Ficoll-Paque density-gradient centrifugation was used to isolate PBMCs, with at least 6 million obtained per sample. Total RNA was extracted from PBMCs with Trizol reagent, with at least 6 micrograms obtained per sample. For every donor, an aliquot of PBMCs went through flow cytometry to measure the percentages of naive CD45RAhigh/CD27high T cells. With regard to this clonotype: Its antigen is not yet known. No much larger clone is present one base from it, and per-base qualities are unavailable.

Here V drops 7 bases and J drops 4 bases, and the junction holds 5 bases not matched to any gene. Its CDR3 holds 16 amino acids, cysteine through phenylalanine. Here the CDR3 DNA is all that survives: 48 bases in frame from base 1. The method behind the library was 5' RACE. The listed sequencing device is Illumina HiSeq 2500. A second 7 to 11 cycle PCR used a sample-barcoded 5' primer and a J-beta primer mix. A template-switch 5' adaptor carrying 12 random nucleotides introduced a unique molecular identifier onto each TCR beta cDNA molecule. Each sample yielded at least 2.5 million CDR3-containing paired-end reads. First-strand cDNA was synthesized from all RNA with the Mint cDNA synthesis kit, primed by a TRBC-specific oligonucleotide. Following uracil-DNA glycosylase treatment, a first 18-cycle PCR with universal primers M1SS and BC2_uni_R was performed on all cDNA. Per the authors' processing: Each sample was normalized by randomly selecting 1 million high-quality reads, each carrying a distinct molecular identifier. Instead of being binned into consensus sequences, reads that shared molecular identifiers were thrown out. MiTCR, with a Q25 quality threshold and the strictest error-elimination algorithm, was used for CDR3 identification, clonotype clustering and error correction. A nonparametric unseen species model with Euler transformation was used to estimate a lower bound on total TCR beta diversity. TCRdb cleaned the public reads at Q25 with fastp, built clones with MiXCR and kept in-frame beta chains. Rows with a matching CDR3 protein are joined into one entry that keeps the most common DNA and genes. V and J calls and clone size were set by TCRdb, not the authors. The sample yields under 1,000,000 distinct CDR3 sequences; about 37% were counted once. The biggest ten clones account for about an eighth of the sample.

Sequenced sample: blood. Rearrangement joined TRBV12-3 or TRBV12-4 to TRBJ2-3; 16 central nucleotides agree with TRBD2. This receptor was identified in a man between 18 and 35 years old in good health. The sequence in DNA is TGTGCCAGCACTGGGACTAGCGGGGGGGGCGCAGATACGCAGTATTTT. Its translation is CASTGTSGGGADTQYF.